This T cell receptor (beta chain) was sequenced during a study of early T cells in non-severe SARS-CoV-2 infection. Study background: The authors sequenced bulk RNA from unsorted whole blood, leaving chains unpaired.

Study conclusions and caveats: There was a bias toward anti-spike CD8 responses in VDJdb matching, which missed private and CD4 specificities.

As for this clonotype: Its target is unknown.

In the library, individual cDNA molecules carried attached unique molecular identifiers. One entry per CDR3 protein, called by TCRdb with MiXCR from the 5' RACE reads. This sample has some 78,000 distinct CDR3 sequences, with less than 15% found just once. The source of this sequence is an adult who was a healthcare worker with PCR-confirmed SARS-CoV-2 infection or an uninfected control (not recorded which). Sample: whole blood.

The CDR3 region is CASSSLRRGGTNEQFF. The CDR3 region has the DNA TGTGCCAGCAGCTCCTTACGGCGGGGGGGCACCAATGAGCAGTTCTTC. The V and J genes are TRBV7-8 and TRBJ2-1, with 9 bases lining up with TRBD2. The CDR3 totals 16 residues. Germline V gene lookup returns CDR1 SGHVS and CDR2 FQNEAQ. J was trimmed by 6 bases and V by 4 bases; bases with no gene match: 10. Based on the CDR3 plus reference TRBV7-8 and TRBJ2-1, the full variable domain is GAGVSQSPRYKVAKRGQDVALRCDPISGHVSLFWYQQALGQGPEFLTYFQNEAQLDKSGLPSDRFFAERPEGSVSTLKIQRTQQEDSAVYLCASSSLRRGGTNEQFFGPGTRLTVL.